The next 22 T cell receptor beta chains were all read from a single sample in a study of T-cell reconstitution after alpha-beta-depleted transplantation in children. The authors prepared the TCRbeta library with unique molecular identifiers. TCRdb redid the calling of the PCR reads with MiXCR, one entry per CDR3 protein. Among about 190,000 distinct CDR3 sequences listed, 11% were seen once. Sequences were derived from PBMCs, sampled before TCRalphabeta/CD19-depleted stem cell transplant. The receptors here all came from a boy aged 2-15 years with acute myeloid leukemia, due to receive a stem cell transplant.

The rearrangement links TRBV30 to TRBJ2-1; D not resolved. V dropped 5 bases and J dropped 5 bases, with 7 bases sitting between them. Germline V gene data show CDR1 as GTSNPN and CDR2 as SVGIG (reference sequence). This CDR3 has 11 amino acids. The CDR3 loop is CAWQSNNEQFF. DNA for the CDR3: TGTGCCTGGCAGTCGAACAATGAGCAGTTCTTC.

This clonotype showed up many times. The chain joins TRBV9 to TRBJ2-6; the match to TRBD1 covers 8 bases. V shed 4 bases, J shed 2 bases, and the junction held 8 bases outside the gene matches. Germline assignment: CDR1 SGDLS and CDR2 YYNGEE. CDR3 length equals 17 residues. The CDR3 spells CASSSVGQATGANVLTF. The CDR3 DNA reads as TGTGCCAGCAGCTCCGTGGGACAGGCGACTGGGGCCAACGTCCTGACTTTC. Together with reference TRBV9 and TRBJ2-6, the CDR3 gives the full variable domain: DSGVTQTPKHLITATGQRVTLRCSPRSGDLSVYWYQQSLDQGLQFLIQYYNGEERAKGNILERFSAQQFPDLHSELNLSSLELGDSALYFCASSSVGQATGANVLTFGAGSRLTVL.

This clonotype was found many times. The J gene is TRBJ1-2, the V gene TRBV15; possibly TRBD1 for D (5 bases). In germline, CDR1 is LNHNV, CDR2 YYDKDF (reference sequence). The V end was cut by 5 bases, the J end by 4 bases, with 11 bases between. This CDR3 has 13 residues. Here the CDR3 reads CATSRPGIYGYTF. CDR3 nucleotide sequence: TGTGCCACCAGCCGACCAGGGATCTATGGCTACACCTTC. Filled out from reference TRBV15 and TRBJ1-2, the complete variable domain reads DAMVIQNPRYQVTQFGKPVTLSCSQTLNHNVMYWYQQKSSQAPKLLFHYYDKDFNNEADTPDNFQSRRPNTSFCFLDIRSPGLGDTAMYLCATSRPGIYGYTFGSGTRLTVV.

This clonotype has at least ten counts. V gene TRBV7-6 combines with J gene TRBJ2-7, with no clear D. This CDR3 has 19 amino acids. V was trimmed by 2 bases and J by 3 bases, leaving 26 bases between them. The V gene's germline CDR1 is SGHVS and CDR2 FNYEAQ. CDR3 in amino acids: CASSLRTIVPTDGNYEQYF. The CDR3 DNA reads as TGTGCCAGCAGCTTACGGACCATCGTGCCCACAGACGGAAACTACGAGCAGTACTTC.

The V call is TRBV5-1, the J call TRBJ2-1; 11 bases line up with TRBD2. J lost 5 bases, V lost 2 bases, and 3 bases had no gene match. Per the germline V gene, CDR1 is SGHRS and CDR2 is YFSETQ. The CDR3 has 15 residues. CDR3 sequence (DNA): TGCGCCAGCAGCTTTTTAGCGGGGGGGGACAATGAGCAGTTCTTC. Residues: CASSFLAGGDNEQFF.

This clonotype was found many times. The CDR3 nucleotides read TGTGCCAGCAGCCAAGAACCGCCCTGGAGCAATCAGCCCCAGCATTTT. Translating gives CASSQEPPWSNQPQHF. The chain links TRBV3-1 to TRBJ1-5; no definite D call. There are 16 residues in the CDR3. Trimming stripped 0 bases from V and 1 base from J, with 10 bases between. The germline V gene encodes CDR1 LGHDT and CDR2 YNNKEL (reference sequence). Complete variable domain (other parts from reference TRBV3-1 and TRBJ1-5): DTAVSQTPKYLVTQMGNDKSIKCEQNLGHDTMYWYKQDSKKFLKIMFSYNNKELIINETVPNRFSPKSPDKAHLNLHINSLELGDSAVYFCASSQEPPWSNQPQHFGDGTRLSIL.

Ten or more counts support this clonotype. The chain joins TRBV28 to TRBJ1-2; 9 bases agree with TRBD1. With 3 bases clipped from V and 7 bases from J, the junction kept 6 bases outside the gene matches. The germline CDR1 and CDR2 sequences are MDHEN and SYDVKM. This CDR3 has 14 residues. The CDR3 sequence: CASSLVGTGSGYTF. CDR3 bases: TGTGCCAGCAGTTTGGTTGGGACAGGGTCTGGCTACACCTTC.

This clonotype was counted many times. The DNA of the CDR3 is TGCAGTGCTAGAGTCCAACCATTGTACAATGAGCAGTTCTTC. This gives the protein CSARVQPLYNEQFF. The chain carries TRBV20-1 and TRBJ2-1; no clear D. Germline loops: CDR1 DFQATT, CDR2 SNEGSKA (reference sequence). This CDR3 spans 14 amino acids. V lost 1 base, J lost 4 bases, and 11 bases lay in between.

Many counts were recorded for this clonotype. The chain carries TRBV5-1 and TRBJ2-7; D is ambiguous. CDR3 size: 14 residues. The germline gives CDR1 SGHRS, CDR2 YFSETQ. Trimming took 0 bases from V and 3 from J, leaving 10 bases between them. The CDR3: CASSLVSVNYEQYF. The CDR3 DNA follows: TGCGCCAGCAGCTTGGTGTCGGTTAACTACGAGCAGTACTTC. The whole variable domain, remainder taken from reference TRBV5-1 and TRBJ2-7, is KAGVTQTPRYLIKTRGQQVTLSCSPISGHRSVSWYQQTPGQGLQFLFEYFSETQRNKGNFPGRFSGRQFSNSRSEMNVSTLELGDSALYLCASSLVSVNYEQYFGPGTRLTVT.

This clonotype has a count of ten or more. The rearrangement uses TRBV12-3 or TRBV12-4 and TRBJ2-3; D perhaps matches TRBD2 (6 bases). The V end lost 6 bases, the J end lost 3 bases, and 16 bases lay between the germline ends. This CDR3 has 15 residues. This chain's CDR3 is CASSLRRRETDTQYF. The DNA of the CDR3 is TGTGCCAGCAGCCTCCGTCGGAGGGAGACAGATACGCAGTATTTT.

Ten or more counts support this clonotype. The chain links TRBV2 to TRBJ2-3; no clear D gene. V gave up 7 bases and J gave up 1 base, with 18 bases separating them. The CDR3 is 16 residues long. The germline gives CDR1 SNHLY, CDR2 FYNNEI. CDR3 nucleotides: TGTGCCAGCAACCTCTCCCCAGGAGTGGGCACAGATACGCAGTATTTT. It is translated as CASNLSPGVGTDTQYF.

This clonotype was recorded many times. The chain recombines TRBV7-9 with TRBJ1-1; no reliable D call. Trimming pared 2 bases from V and 0 bases from J, leaving 10 bases between. This CDR3 has 15 residues. Germline lookup yields CDR1 SEHNR and CDR2 FQNEAQ (reference sequence). The CDR3 is CASSLTAAMNTEAFF. The CDR3 DNA reads as TGTGCCAGCAGCTTAACGGCAGCAATGAACACTGAAGCTTTCTTT.

The table lists this clonotype with many counts. This rearrangement joins TRBV7-8 to TRBJ2-1; unclear D gene. The CDR3 loop spans 12 amino acids. With 7 bases removed from V and 8 bases from J, the gap between germline ends came to 12 bases. Germline values: CDR1 SGHVS, CDR2 FQNEAQ. CDR3 protein: CASISYGDEQFF. Written as DNA, the CDR3 is TGTGCCAGCATCAGTTACGGAGATGAGCAGTTCTTC. Full variable domain (remainder filled in from reference TRBV7-8 and TRBJ2-1): GAGVSQSPRYKVAKRGQDVALRCDPISGHVSLFWYQQALGQGPEFLTYFQNEAQLDKSGLPSDRFFAERPEGSVSTLKIQRTQQEDSAVYLCASISYGDEQFFGPGTRLTVL.

The sample holds many counts of this clonotype. J is TRBJ2-3 and V is TRBV28; D unclear. V gave up 8 bases and J gave up 0 bases, with 6 bases separating them. CDR3 length equals 12 residues. The germline CDR1 and CDR2 sequences are MDHEN and SYDVKM. The CDR3: CASVGSTDTQYF. In nucleotides, the CDR3 is TGTGCCAGCGTGGGAAGCACAGATACGCAGTATTTT.

This clonotype was counted at least ten times. The chain joins TRBV12-3 or TRBV12-4 to TRBJ2-5; D unclear. CDR3 length equals 13 residues. Trimming took off 5 bases at V and 5 bases at J, with 12 bases between the two ends. The CDR3 here is CASSPRLSETQYF. CDR3 bases: TGTGCCAGCAGTCCCAGGCTATCGGAGACCCAGTACTTC.

With regard to this clonotype: This may stem from a read error, because a much larger clone lies one nucleotide away. The CDR3 loop is CTSSLGQALEAFF. The CDR3 DNA follows: TGCACCAGCAGCTTGGGTCAGGCCCTTGAAGCTTTCTTT. This chain joins TRBV5-1 and TRBJ1-1; D not resolved. Per the germline V gene, CDR1 is SGHRS and CDR2 is YFSETQ. This CDR3 contains 13 residues. Combining the CDR3 with reference TRBV5-1 and TRBJ1-1 gives the whole variable domain KAGVTQTPRYLIKTRGQQVTLSCSPISGHRSVSWYQQTPGQGLQFLFEYFSETQRNKGNFPGRFSGRQFSNSRSEMNVSTLELGDSALYLCTSSLGQALEAFFGQGTRLTVV.

This clonotype is termed large. The chain carries TRBV5-1 and TRBJ2-3; perhaps TRBD1 as D (6 bases). Germline lookup yields CDR1 SGHRS and CDR2 YFSETQ. Trimming stripped 3 bases from V and 0 bases from J, with 14 bases between. This CDR3 comprises 16 residues. Here the CDR3 DNA reads TGCGCCAGCAGCTCCCGACGACAGGTTAGCACAGATACGCAGTATTTT. This gives the protein CASSSRRQVSTDTQYF.

The table lists this clonotype with a few counts. The chain carries TRBV20-1 and TRBJ2-5; 11 bases fit TRBD1. The CDR3 loop spans 16 amino acids. Germline values: CDR1 DFQATT, CDR2 SNEGSKA (reference sequence). After removal of 4 bases from V and 3 bases from J, the junction contained 10 bases not matched to a gene. CDR3 residues: CSATHPGTGGKETQYF. CDR3 DNA: TGCAGTGCTACCCACCCCGGGACAGGGGGTAAAGAGACCCAGTACTTC.

This clonotype was seen more than once but under ten times. The gene calls are TRBV6-1 and TRBJ1-5, with TRBD1 matching 8 bases. Germline CDR1 and CDR2: MNHNS and SASEGT. V was clipped by 3 bases and J by 6 bases; unmatched bases: 4. The length of the CDR3 is 14 residues. The CDR3 region is CASSDDRGGQPQHF. The CDR3 DNA reads as TGTGCCAGCAGTGACGACAGGGGCGGTCAGCCCCAGCATTTT.

This chain joins TRBV14 and TRBJ2-2; the D is unclear. V was clipped by 4 bases and J by 6 bases, with 9 bases between them. Germline CDR1 and CDR2: SGHDN and FVKESK. CDR3 length: 13 amino acids. The CDR3 loop is CASSLAPPGELFF. The CDR3 DNA reads TGTGCCAGCAGCCTCGCACCACCCGGGGAGCTGTTTTTT.

In regard to this clonotype: A much larger clone is a single base away; this may be a read error. The chain links TRBV5-1 to TRBJ1-2, with no clear D. The CDR3 length is 11 residues. Germline CDR1 reads SGHRS; CDR2 reads YFSETQ. This CDR3 is CASSFEGGYPF. The CDR3 DNA reads TGCGCCAGCAGCTTCGAAGGCGGCTACCCCTTC.

Points on this clonotype: Possible read error: a much larger clone is one base away. The rearrangement joins TRBV24-1 to TRBJ2-2, with 9 bases identical to TRBD2. V was clipped by 8 bases and J by 3 bases; unmatched bases: 18. This CDR3 comprises 19 residues. Germline values: CDR1 KGHDR, CDR2 SFDVKD. Here the CDR3 DNA reads TGTGCCACCATTCATTCTCGGAGGGCGGGAGGGACCTACACCGGGGAGCTGTTTTTT. The encoded protein is CATIHSRRAGGTYTGELFF.